This entry is about one TCR beta chain. Its specific antigen is unknown. Base qualities are not provided; no much larger clone lies one nucleotide away. These reads were obtained on an Illumina HiSeq 1500. TCRdb passed the public sequencing reads through fastp at Q25 and MiXCR, retaining productive beta sequences. Every CDR3 protein is listed once, alongside the most common genes and DNA of its rows. Across this sample there are some 700,000 distinct CDR3 sequences, with 33% seen only once. Jointly, the top ten make up 15% to 20% of the sample. The data belong to a study of T cell repertoires in cytomegalovirus infection (dated by TCRdb to the late 2010s). With respect to the entire study: Peptide stimulations targeted recently identified HLA-C-restricted CMV epitopes, whose presentation resists viral immunomodulation, together with well-studied HLA-B-restricted epitopes. Donor HLA type was relevant to the analysis, as public TCR beta signatures indicated carriage of CMV infection together with the matching HLA type.

The treatment or condition label for this specimen denotes: in vitro stimulation with specific CMV peptide epitopes to enrich CMV-specific T cells. Including the terminal cysteine and phenylalanine, the CDR3 comprises 15 residues. The DNA shown is the 45-base CDR3, in frame from base 1. Deletion took 0 bases off V and 5 bases off J, with a span of 13 bases between the germline ends. The germline V gene supplies CDR1 MNHEY and CDR2 SVGEGT. The study at large found these results: Cumulative frequency of public TCR beta family members discriminated carriers of CMV infection plus the relevant HLA type in this cohort and an independent approximately 350-donor cohort. The ex vivo response was dominated by HLA-C-restricted CMV-specific TCR beta clonotypes, and the single most frequent clonotype in two of eight donors was supplied by these HLA-C-restricted clonotypes.

This chain is built from TRBV6-2 or TRBV6-3 and TRBJ1-2, with TRBD1 perhaps the D gene, on 5 matching bases. The material was cultured PBMCs, obtained from culture after CMV antigen stimulation. The sequence derives from a human donor in good health (CMV status not recorded). Some clones in this sample may be carry-over from other donors' samples. The CDR3 here reads CASSYSARAPYGYTF. The base sequence is TGTGCCAGCAGTTACTCGGCCAGGGCCCCTTATGGCTACACCTTC.